Listed below are T cell receptor beta chains from one sample, sequenced in a study of blood T cell repertoires in COVID-19. Clones were sequenced by immunoSEQ multiplex PCR, and TCRdb holds only the in-frame ones, with some missing. The sample has 150,000 or so clones, around 73% seen once. Material for sequencing was peripheral blood. The receptor source for this set is a woman aged 50 to 60 with active or convalescent COVID-19. CDR3s include the opening cysteine and the closing phenylalanine or tryptophan. The order of the fields is V gene, D gene, J gene, clone size, CDR3 protein, CDR3 DNA. A D gene is named only where the DNA matches it firmly. The size of a clone is reported for some rows only, either as once, few or many, or as a class for expanded clones.

V: TRBV15
D: TRBD1
J: TRBJ1-5
size: many
CDR3: CATSRDRLRQGRGQPQHF
DNA: TGTGCCACCAGCAGAGATAGATTGAGACAGGGGAGGGGTCAGCCCCAGCATTTT

V: TRBV6-2/TRBV6-3
D: .
J: TRBJ2-7
size: .
CDR3: CASSNLDGTYEQYF
DNA: TGTGCCAGCAGTAACCTGGACGGGACCTACGAGCAGTACTTC

V: TRBV18
D: .
J: TRBJ2-1
size: .
CDR3: CASSPLGPQRSYNEQFF
DNA: TGTGCCAGCTCACCACTGGGTCCTCAGAGGTCCTACAATGAGCAGTTCTTC

V: TRBV6-5
D: .
J: TRBJ2-1
size: .
CDR3: CASSPQTTTYNEQFF
DNA: TGTGCCAGCAGTCCCCAGACAACCACCTACAATGAGCAGTTCTTC

V: TRBV5-1
D: TRBD1
J: TRBJ1-6
size: .
CDR3: CASSLRPQGASQNSPLHF
DNA: TGCGCCAGCAGCTTAAGGCCGCAGGGGGCCTCGCAGAATTCACCCCTCCACTTT

V: TRBV5-5
D: TRBD2
J: TRBJ2-7
size: .
CDR3: CASSPLHTSGRDYEQYF
DNA: TGTGCCAGCAGCCCTCTTCACACTAGCGGGAGGGACTACGAGCAGTACTTC

V: TRBV3-1/TRBV3-2
D: TRBD2
J: TRBJ2-1
size: once
CDR3: CASSQEGSGESNEQFF
DNA: TGTGCCAGCAGCCAAGAAGGTAGCGGGGAATCCAATGAGCAGTTCTTC

V: TRBV25-1
D: TRBD1
J: TRBJ2-7
size: .
CDR3: CASSVGQGVGSYEQYF
DNA: TGTGCCAGCAGTGTGGGACAGGGGGTAGGGTCCTACGAGCAGTACTTC

V: TRBV4-3
D: TRBD1
J: TRBJ1-4
size: .
CDR3: CASSQVLGTEEKLFF
DNA: TGCGCCAGCAGCCAAGTCCTCGGGACAGAAGAAAAACTGTTTTTT

V: TRBV5-6
D: .
J: TRBJ1-4
size: .
CDR3: CASSLTEGATNEKLFF
DNA: TGTGCCAGCAGCTTGACGGAGGGTGCAACTAATGAAAAACTGTTTTTT

V: TRBV7-2
D: TRBD1
J: TRBJ1-5
size: .
CDR3: CASSGRQGNQPQHF
DNA: TGTGCCAGCAGCGGACGACAGGGGAATCAGCCCCAGCATTTT

V: TRBV4-3
D: .
J: TRBJ1-2
size: .
CDR3: CASSQDGQRDGYTF
DNA: TGCGCCAGCAGCCAAGATGGACAGAGAGATGGCTACACCTTC

V: TRBV7-2
D: TRBD2
J: TRBJ2-7
size: .
CDR3: CASSSSGSSYEQYF
DNA: TGTGCCAGCAGCTCTAGCGGGAGTTCCTACGAGCAGTACTTC

V: TRBV2
D: .
J: TRBJ1-4
size: few
CDR3: CASSEGLGTQKLFF
DNA: TGTGCCAGCAGTGAGGGACTCGGTACGCAGAAACTGTTTTTT

V: TRBV5-6
D: .
J: TRBJ1-2
size: .
CDR3: CASNTQQKAPYGYTF
DNA: TGTGCCAGCAACACACAACAGAAGGCGCCCTATGGCTACACCTTC

V: TRBV5-1
D: TRBD1
J: TRBJ1-1
size: .
CDR3: CASSFAGGRNTEAFF
DNA: TGCGCCAGCAGCTTCGCAGGGGGTCGGAACACTGAAGCTTTCTTT

V: TRBV21-1
D: .
J: TRBJ2-3
size: .
CDR3: CASRGADTQYF
DNA: TGTGCCAGCAGAGGGGCAGATACGCAGTATTTT

V: TRBV5-6
D: TRBD1
J: TRBJ1-2
size: once
CDR3: CASSFFDRGHYGYTF
DNA: TGTGCCAGCAGCTTCTTCGACAGGGGCCACTATGGCTACACCTTC